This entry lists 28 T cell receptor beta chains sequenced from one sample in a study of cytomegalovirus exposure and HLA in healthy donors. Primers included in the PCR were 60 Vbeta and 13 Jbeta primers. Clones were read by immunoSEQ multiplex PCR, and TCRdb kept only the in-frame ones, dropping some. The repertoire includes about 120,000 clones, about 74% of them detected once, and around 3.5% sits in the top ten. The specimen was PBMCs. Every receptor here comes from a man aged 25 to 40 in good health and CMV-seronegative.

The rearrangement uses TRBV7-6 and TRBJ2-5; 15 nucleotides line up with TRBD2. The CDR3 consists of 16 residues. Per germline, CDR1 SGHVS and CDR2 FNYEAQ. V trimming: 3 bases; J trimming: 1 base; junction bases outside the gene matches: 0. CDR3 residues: CASSLGLAGGQETQYF. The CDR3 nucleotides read TGTGCCAGCAGCTTGGGACTAGCGGGGGGCCAAGAGACCCAGTACTTC.

The CDR3 DNA reads as TGTGCCAGCAGCTTGACCAGGGGCGCGGACGGGGAGCTGTTTTTT. Its protein is CASSLTRGADGELFF. The V call is TRBV5-4, the J call TRBJ2-2; maybe TRBD1 (6 bases). Per the germline V gene, CDR1 is SGHNT and CDR2 is YYREEE (reference sequence). The CDR3 loop spans 15 amino acids. Deletions cut 1 base from V and 7 bases from J, with 14 bases between. Variable domain in full (rest from reference TRBV5-4 and TRBJ2-2): ETGVTQSPTHLIKTRGQQVTLRCSSQSGHNTVSWYQQALGQGPQFIFQYYREEENGRGNFPPRFSGLQFPNYSSELNVNALELDDSALYLCASSLTRGADGELFFGEGSRLTVL.

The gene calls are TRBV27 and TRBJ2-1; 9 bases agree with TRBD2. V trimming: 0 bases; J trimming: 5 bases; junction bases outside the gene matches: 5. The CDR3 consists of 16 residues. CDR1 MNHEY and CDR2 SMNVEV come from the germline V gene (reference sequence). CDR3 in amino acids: CASSLSGGRGHNEQFF. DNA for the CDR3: TGTGCCAGCAGTTTATCCGGCGGGAGGGGACACAATGAGCAGTTCTTC.

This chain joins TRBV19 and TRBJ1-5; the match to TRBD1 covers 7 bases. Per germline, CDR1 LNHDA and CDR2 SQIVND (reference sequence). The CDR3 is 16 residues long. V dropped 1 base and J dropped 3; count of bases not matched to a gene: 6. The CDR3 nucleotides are TGTGCCAGTAGTATAGCCCCGGGACAGTACAATCAGCCCCAGCATTTT. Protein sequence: CASSIAPGQYNQPQHF.

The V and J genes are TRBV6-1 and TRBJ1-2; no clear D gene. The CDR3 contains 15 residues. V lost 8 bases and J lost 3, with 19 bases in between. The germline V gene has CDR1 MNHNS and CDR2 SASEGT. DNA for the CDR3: TGTGCCAGCTCCGAACCCGACGGAGGGTACTATGGCTACACCTTC. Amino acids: CASSEPDGGYYGYTF.

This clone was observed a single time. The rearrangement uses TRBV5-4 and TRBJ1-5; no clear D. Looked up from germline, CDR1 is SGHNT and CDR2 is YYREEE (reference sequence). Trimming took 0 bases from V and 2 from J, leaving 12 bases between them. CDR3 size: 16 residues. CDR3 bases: TGTGCCAGCAGCTTGGCCAGCCAGCGGGGCAATCAGCCCCAGCATTTT. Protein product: CASSLASQRGNQPQHF.

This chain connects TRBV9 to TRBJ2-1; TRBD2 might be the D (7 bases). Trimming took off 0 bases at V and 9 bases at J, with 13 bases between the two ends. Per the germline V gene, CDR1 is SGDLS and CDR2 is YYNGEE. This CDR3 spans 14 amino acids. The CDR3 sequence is CASSVAGGAGEQFF. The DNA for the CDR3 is TGTGCCAGCAGCGTAGCTGGGGGGGCTGGTGAGCAGTTCTTC.

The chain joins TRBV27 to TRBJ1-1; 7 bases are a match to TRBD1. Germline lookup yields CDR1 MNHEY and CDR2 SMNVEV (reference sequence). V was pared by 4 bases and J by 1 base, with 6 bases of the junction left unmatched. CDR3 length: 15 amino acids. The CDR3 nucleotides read TGTGCCAGCAGTTCGTGGGGACAGCAGAACACTGAAGCTTTCTTT. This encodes CASSSWGQQNTEAFF.

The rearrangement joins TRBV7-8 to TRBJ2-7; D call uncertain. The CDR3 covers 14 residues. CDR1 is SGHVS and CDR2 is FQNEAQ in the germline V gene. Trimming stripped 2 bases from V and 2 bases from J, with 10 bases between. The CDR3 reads CASSLIISPYEQYF. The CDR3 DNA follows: TGTGCCAGCAGCTTAATTATATCTCCCTACGAGCAGTACTTC.

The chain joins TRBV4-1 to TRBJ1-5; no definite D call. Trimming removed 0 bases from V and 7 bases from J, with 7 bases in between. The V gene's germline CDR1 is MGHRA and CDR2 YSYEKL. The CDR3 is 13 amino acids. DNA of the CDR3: TGCGCCAGCAGCCAAGATCTGCGGCAGCCCCAGCATTTT. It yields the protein CASSQDLRQPQHF.

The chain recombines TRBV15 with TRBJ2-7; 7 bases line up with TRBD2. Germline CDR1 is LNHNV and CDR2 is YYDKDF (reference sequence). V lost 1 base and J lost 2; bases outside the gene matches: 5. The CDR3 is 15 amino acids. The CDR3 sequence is CATSRVASGPYEQYF. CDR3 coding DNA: TGTGCCACCAGCAGAGTAGCTAGCGGCCCCTACGAGCAGTACTTC.

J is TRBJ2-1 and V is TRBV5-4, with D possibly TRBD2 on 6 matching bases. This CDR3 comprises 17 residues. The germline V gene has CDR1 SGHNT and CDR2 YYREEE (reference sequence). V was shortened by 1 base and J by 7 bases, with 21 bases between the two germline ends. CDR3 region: CASSLLSSAQLGNEQFF. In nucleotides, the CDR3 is TGTGCCAGCAGCTTGCTCTCTAGCGCACAGTTAGGGAATGAGCAGTTCTTC. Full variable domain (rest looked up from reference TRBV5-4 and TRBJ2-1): ETGVTQSPTHLIKTRGQQVTLRCSSQSGHNTVSWYQQALGQGPQFIFQYYREEENGRGNFPPRFSGLQFPNYSSELNVNALELDDSALYLCASSLLSSAQLGNEQFFGPGTRLTVL.

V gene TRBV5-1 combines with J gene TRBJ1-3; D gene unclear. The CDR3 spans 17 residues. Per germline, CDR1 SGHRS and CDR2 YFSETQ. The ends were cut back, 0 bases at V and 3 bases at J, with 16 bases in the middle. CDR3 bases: TGCGCCAGCAGCTTGGGACCGACTGACCGTAATGGAAACACCATATATTTT. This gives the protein CASSLGPTDRNGNTIYF. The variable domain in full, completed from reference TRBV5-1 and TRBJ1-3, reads KAGVTQTPRYLIKTRGQQVTLSCSPISGHRSVSWYQQTPGQGLQFLFEYFSETQRNKGNFPGRFSGRQFSNSRSEMNVSTLELGDSALYLCASSLGPTDRNGNTIYFGEGSWLTVV.

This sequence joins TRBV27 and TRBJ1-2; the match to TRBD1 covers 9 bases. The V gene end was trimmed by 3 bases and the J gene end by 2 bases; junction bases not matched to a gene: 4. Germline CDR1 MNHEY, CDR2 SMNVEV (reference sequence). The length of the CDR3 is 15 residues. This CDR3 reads CASSFLGQGNYGYTF. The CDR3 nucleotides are TGTGCCAGCAGTTTCCTCGGACAGGGGAACTATGGCTACACCTTC.

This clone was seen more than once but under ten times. The DNA of the CDR3 is TGCGCCAGCAGCGTTAATGCGGATCTTCGGACTGAAGCTTTCTTT. Amino acids: CASSVNADLRTEAFF. This chain uses TRBV5-1 with TRBJ1-1, with D unclear. The germline gives CDR1 SGHRS, CDR2 YFSETQ. This CDR3 region has 15 residues. V lost 4 bases to trimming and J lost 5 bases, with 18 bases between them. The full variable domain, its missing parts supplied by reference TRBV5-1 and TRBJ1-1, is KAGVTQTPRYLIKTRGQQVTLSCSPISGHRSVSWYQQTPGQGLQFLFEYFSETQRNKGNFPGRFSGRQFSNSRSEMNVSTLELGDSALYLCASSVNADLRTEAFFGQGTRLTVV.

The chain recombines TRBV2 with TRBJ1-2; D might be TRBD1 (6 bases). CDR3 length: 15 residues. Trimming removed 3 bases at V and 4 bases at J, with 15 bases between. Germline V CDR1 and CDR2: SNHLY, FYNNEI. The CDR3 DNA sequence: TGTGCCAGCAGTGAGAATGGGGGCGCAGGCTATGGCTACACCTTC. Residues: CASSENGGAGYGYTF.

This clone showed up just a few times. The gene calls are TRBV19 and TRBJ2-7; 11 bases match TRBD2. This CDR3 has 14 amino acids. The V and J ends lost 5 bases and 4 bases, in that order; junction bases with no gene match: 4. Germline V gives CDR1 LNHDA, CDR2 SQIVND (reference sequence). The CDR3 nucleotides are TGTGCCAGTAGTTGGGGACTAGCGGCATACGAGCAGTACTTC. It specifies CASSWGLAAYEQYF.

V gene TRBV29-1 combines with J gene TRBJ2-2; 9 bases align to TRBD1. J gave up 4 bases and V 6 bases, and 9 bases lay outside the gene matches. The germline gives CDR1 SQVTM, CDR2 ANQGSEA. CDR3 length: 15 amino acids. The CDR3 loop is CSVHKRDRATGELFF. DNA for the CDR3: TGCAGCGTCCATAAACGGGACAGGGCCACCGGGGAGCTGTTTTTT.

CDR3 amino acids: CASSLQGLETYEQYF. The CDR3 DNA reads TGTGCCAGCAGCTTACAGGGACTAGAAACCTACGAGCAGTACTTC. This sequence joins TRBV7-8 and TRBJ2-7, with 8 bases matching TRBD2. The V gene's germline CDR1 is SGHVS and CDR2 FQNEAQ. The CDR3 consists of 15 residues. V dropped 2 bases and J dropped 2; count of bases not matched to a gene: 5.

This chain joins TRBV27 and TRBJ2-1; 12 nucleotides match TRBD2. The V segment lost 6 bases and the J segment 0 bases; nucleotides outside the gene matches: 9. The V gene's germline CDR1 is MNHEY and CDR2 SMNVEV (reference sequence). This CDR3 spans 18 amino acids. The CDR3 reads CASSKSGLAGSSYNEQFF. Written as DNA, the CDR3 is TGTGCCAGCAGCAAAAGCGGACTAGCGGGGAGCTCCTACAATGAGCAGTTCTTC.

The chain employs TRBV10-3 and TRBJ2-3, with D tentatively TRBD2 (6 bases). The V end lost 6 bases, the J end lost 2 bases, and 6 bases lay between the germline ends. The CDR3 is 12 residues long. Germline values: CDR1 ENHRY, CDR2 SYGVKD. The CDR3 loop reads CAIRRDTDTQYF. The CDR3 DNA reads TGTGCCATCAGGCGGGACACAGATACGCAGTATTTT.

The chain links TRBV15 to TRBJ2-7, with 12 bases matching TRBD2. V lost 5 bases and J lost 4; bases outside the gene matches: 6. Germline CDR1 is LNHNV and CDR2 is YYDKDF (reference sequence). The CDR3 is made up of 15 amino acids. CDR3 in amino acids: CATSRWTSGIYEQYF. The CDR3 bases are TGTGCCACCAGCCGATGGACTAGCGGGATTTACGAGCAGTACTTC.

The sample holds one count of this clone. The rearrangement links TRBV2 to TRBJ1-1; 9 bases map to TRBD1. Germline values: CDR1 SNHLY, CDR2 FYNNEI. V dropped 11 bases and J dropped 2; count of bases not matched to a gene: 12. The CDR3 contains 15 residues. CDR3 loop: CASWDRDFFNTEAFF. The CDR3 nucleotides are TGTGCCTCGTGGGACAGGGACTTTTTTAACACTGAAGCTTTCTTT.

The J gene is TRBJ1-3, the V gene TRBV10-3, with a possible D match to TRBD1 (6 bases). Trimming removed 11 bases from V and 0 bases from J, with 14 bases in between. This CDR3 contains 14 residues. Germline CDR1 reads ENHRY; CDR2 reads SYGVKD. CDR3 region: CAVTGSSSGNTIYF. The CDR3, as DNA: TGTGCCGTCACAGGGTCGAGCTCTGGAAACACCATATATTTT.

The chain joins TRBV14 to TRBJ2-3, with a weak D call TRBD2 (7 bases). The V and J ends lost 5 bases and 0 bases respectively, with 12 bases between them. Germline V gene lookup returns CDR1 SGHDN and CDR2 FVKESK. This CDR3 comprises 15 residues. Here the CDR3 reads CASSARGGSTDTQYF. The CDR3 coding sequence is TGTGCCAGCAGCGCGAGGGGGGGGAGCACAGATACGCAGTATTTT.

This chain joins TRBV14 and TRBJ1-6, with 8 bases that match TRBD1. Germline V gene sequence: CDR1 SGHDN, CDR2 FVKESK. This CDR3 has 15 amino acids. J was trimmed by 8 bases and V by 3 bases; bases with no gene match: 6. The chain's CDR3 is CASSHRQGQDSPLHF. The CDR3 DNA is TGTGCCAGCAGCCACCGACAGGGGCAGGATTCACCCCTCCACTTT.

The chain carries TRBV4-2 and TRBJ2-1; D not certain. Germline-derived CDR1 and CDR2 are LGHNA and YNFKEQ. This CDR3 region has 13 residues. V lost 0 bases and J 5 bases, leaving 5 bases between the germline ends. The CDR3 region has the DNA TGTGCCAGCAGCCAAGAGTGGCACAATGAGCAGTTCTTC. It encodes CASSQEWHNEQFF.

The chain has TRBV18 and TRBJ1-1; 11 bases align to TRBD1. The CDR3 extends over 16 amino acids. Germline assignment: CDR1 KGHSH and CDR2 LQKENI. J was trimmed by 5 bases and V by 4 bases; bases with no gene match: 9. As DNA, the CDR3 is TGTGCCAGCTCACGCGGACAGGGGGCGTGGGTAACTGAAGCTTTCTTT. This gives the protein CASSRGQGAWVTEAFF. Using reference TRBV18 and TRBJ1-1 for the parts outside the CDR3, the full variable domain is NAGVMQNPRHLVRRRGQEARLRCSPMKGHSHVYWYRQLPEEGLKFMVYLQKENIIDESGMPKERFSAEFPKEGPSILRIQQVVRGDSAAYFCASSRGQGAWVTEAFFGQGTRLTVV.